The text below deals with one TCR beta chain. Library construction for TCR beta used iRepertoire HTBI primers and Arm-PCR of CDR3 regions. MiXCR was run by TCRdb on the multiplex PCR reads, yielding one entry per CDR3 protein. The sample shows 350,000 to 450,000 distinct CDR3 sequences, about 10% of them seen only once. The data were obtained in a study of regulatory T cells in long-lasting Graves disease. The time point is: newly diagnosed GD, antithyroid drugs for less than 3 months. The authors made the TCR library using RNA they extracted from PBMCs. This CDR3 contains 14 residues. Trimming removed 0 bases at V and 11 bases at J, with 16 bases between. Germline CDR1 LNHNV, CDR2 YYDKDF (reference sequence). These sequences were also reported in another study, on T cells in Graves' hyperthyroidism and ophthalmopathy. As that study records: Blood also carried most thyroid clonotypes expanded above 0.001.

The specimen was peripheral blood mononuclear cells (PBMCs), collected at new diagnosis, from a patient treated with antithyroid drugs. V usage is TRBV15 and J usage is TRBJ1-1; D gene unclear. This sequence was found in a woman aged 18-35 years with Graves disease. The CDR3 region has the DNA TGTGCCACCAGCAGAGATTATGGGCAGAAGGCGGCTTTCTTT. Encoded protein: CATSRDYGQKAAFF.